This T cell receptor beta chain stems from a study of T cell responses to AZD1222 COVID-19 vaccine. Study overall: Timing groups of about 4 and about 12 weeks for second doses were pooled.

The junction had 9 bases not matched to a gene; V was cut back by 3 bases and J by 0 bases. This CDR3 comprises 17 residues. Germline V gives CDR1 SGHRS, CDR2 YFSETQ. Produced via immunoSEQ multiplex PCR; TCRdb's table is partial and in-frame only. The data contain 80,000 to 100,000 clones, approximately 90% of them singletons. About this clone itself: Its antigen remains unidentified.

Points from the study as a whole: Of spike-specific TCRs, nearly half reportedly target regions left unmutated in variants. A rise in Spike-specific TCR breadth and depth followed two AZD1222 doses. Baseline seropositives among AZD1222 recipients totaled only 5 or 6.

This chain links TRBV5-1 with TRBJ2-1; 7 bases are shared with TRBD2. Sequencing was performed on peripheral blood, taken on day 0 of AZD1222 vaccination. The TCR was taken from an adult in good health. CDR3 coding DNA: TGCGCCAGCAGCTACAGCGGGGCCAGGAGCTCCTACAATGAGCAGTTCTTC. Translating it yields CASSYSGARSSYNEQFF.